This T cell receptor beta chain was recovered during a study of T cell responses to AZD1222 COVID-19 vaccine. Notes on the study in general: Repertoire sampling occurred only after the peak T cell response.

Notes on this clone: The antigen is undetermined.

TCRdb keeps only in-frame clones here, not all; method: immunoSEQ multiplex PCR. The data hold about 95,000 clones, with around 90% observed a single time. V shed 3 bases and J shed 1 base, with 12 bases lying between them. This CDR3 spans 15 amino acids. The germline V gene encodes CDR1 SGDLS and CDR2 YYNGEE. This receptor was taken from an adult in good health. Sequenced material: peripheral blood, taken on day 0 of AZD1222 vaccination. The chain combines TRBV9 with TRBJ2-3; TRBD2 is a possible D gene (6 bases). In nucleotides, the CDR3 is TGTGCCAGCAGCGACTCGGGCGGGGGCACAGATACGCAGTATTTT. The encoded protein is CASSDSGGGTDTQYF.